The 18 T cell receptor beta chains below all came from one sample that was sequenced in a study of CD8 T cells in ankylosing spondylitis. TCRdb fed the 5' RACE reads into MiXCR, producing one record per CDR3 protein. The data contain some 130,000 distinct CDR3 sequences, about 6.7% of them singletons. The material sequenced was blood, either unsorted or a sorted T cell fraction (not recorded which). The receptors come from a female donor with ankylosing spondylitis or in good health (not recorded which).

This clonotype was observed a handful of times. The chain couples TRBV10-3 to TRBJ2-1; D is unresolved. V was pared by 6 bases and J by 2 bases, with 11 bases between. The CDR3 spans 14 residues. CDR1 ENHRY and CDR2 SYGVKD come from the germline V gene. CDR3 amino acids: CAIRQETAYNEQFF. The DNA of the CDR3 is TGTGCCATCAGGCAGGAAACAGCCTACAATGAGCAGTTCTTC.

The table lists this clonotype with many counts. The junction does not match germline at one end; this may be a read error. This sequence joins TRBV27 and TRBJ1-5, with D unresolved. The CDR3 is 12 amino acids. Germline V gene data show CDR1 as MNHEY and CDR2 as SMNVEV (reference sequence). The CDR3: CASKRANRPQHF. DNA for the CDR3: TGTGCCAGCAAACGCGCCAATCGGCCCCAGCATTTT.

This clonotype came up many times. V gene TRBV3-1 combines with J gene TRBJ1-1; D unclear. The CDR3 sequence is 13 residues long. Germline V CDR1 and CDR2: LGHDT, YNNKEL (reference sequence). With 3 bases removed from V and 7 bases from J, the gap between germline ends came to 12 bases. In DNA form, the CDR3 reads TGTGCCAGCAGCCAGACGCAACAAGTTGAAGCTTTCTTT. Amino acid sequence: CASSQTQQVEAFF.

This clonotype has ten or more counts. The chain employs TRBV27 and TRBJ2-5, with 9 bases fitting TRBD2. This CDR3 contains 16 residues. With V trimmed by 1 base and J by 3 bases, 6 bases remained unmatched. Germline lookup yields CDR1 MNHEY and CDR2 SMNVEV (reference sequence). CDR3 sequence (DNA): TGTGCCAGCAGTTTATTTAGCGGGGGAAGGAAAGAGACCCAGTACTTC. Residues: CASSLFSGGRKETQYF.

CDR3 amino acids: CASRSGALQYF. The CDR3 DNA sequence: TGTGCCAGTCGCAGCGGGGCCCTGCAGTATTTT. The V gene is TRBV19, the J gene TRBJ2-3; 7 nucleotides line up with TRBD2. This CDR3 has 11 amino acids. After removal of 8 bases from V and 11 bases from J, the junction contained 7 bases not matched to a gene. CDR1 is LNHDA, CDR2 SQIVND, per germline (reference sequence).

V gene TRBV28 combines with J gene TRBJ2-1; no clear D gene. With 3 bases removed from V and 8 bases from J, the gap between germline ends came to 14 bases. The CDR3 has 14 amino acids. CDR1 and CDR2 (germline): MDHEN, SYDVKM. The CDR3 spells CASSFAGIGDEQFF. In nucleotides, the CDR3 is TGTGCCAGCAGTTTTGCAGGTATAGGCGATGAGCAGTTCTTC.

The chain employs TRBV7-3 and TRBJ1-1; D uncertain. CDR1 is SGHTA, CDR2 FQGTGA, per germline. Trimming pared 4 bases from V and 3 bases from J, leaving 12 bases between. There are 14 residues in the CDR3. The CDR3 reads CASSSSGSDTEAFF. The DNA of the CDR3 is TGTGCCAGCAGCTCCTCCGGGTCAGACACTGAAGCTTTCTTT. The variable domain in full, with the rest retrieved from reference TRBV7-3 and TRBJ1-1, is GAGVSQTPSNKVTEKGKYVELRCDPISGHTALYWYRQSLGQGPEFLIYFQGTGAADDSGLPNDRFFAVRPEGSVSTLKIQRTERGDSAVYLCASSSSGSDTEAFFGQGTRLTVV.

In this sample, this clonotype turned up many times. V gene TRBV15 combines with J gene TRBJ1-1; D is uncertain. CDR3 length: 14 residues. From germline, CDR1 is LNHNV and CDR2 YYDKDF (reference sequence). V lost 0 bases to trimming and J lost 0 bases, with 5 bases between them. DNA of the CDR3: TGTGCCACCAGCAGAGATAGAATGAACACTGAAGCTTTCTTT. This sequence encodes CATSRDRMNTEAFF.

This clonotype showed up many times. J is TRBJ1-5 and V is TRBV19, with a weak D call TRBD1 (5 bases). With 5 bases removed from V and 1 base from J, the gap between germline ends came to 12 bases. Germline values: CDR1 LNHDA, CDR2 SQIVND (reference sequence). This CDR3 spans 15 amino acids. The CDR3 nucleotides are TGTGCCAGTAGTGTCGAGGGGCAGAGCAATCAGCCCCAGCATTTT. Its translation: CASSVEGQSNQPQHF.

The sample holds many counts of this clonotype. The chain employs TRBV5-1 and TRBJ2-3; TRBD2 might be the D (5 bases). The V and J ends lost 2 bases and 4 bases respectively, with 11 bases between them. This CDR3 spans 14 amino acids. Per the germline V gene, CDR1 is SGHRS and CDR2 is YFSETQ. CDR3 protein: CASSFELVADTQYF. For the CDR3, the DNA is TGCGCCAGCAGCTTTGAACTAGTGGCAGATACGCAGTATTTT.

This clonotype was counted between two and nine times. J is TRBJ1-5 and V is TRBV5-4; 7 bases agree with TRBD1. The V and J ends lost 4 bases and 8 bases, in that order; junction bases with no gene match: 9. This CDR3 is built from 14 residues. Germline V gene data show CDR1 as SGHNT and CDR2 as YYREEE (reference sequence). Here the CDR3 DNA reads TGTGCCAGCAGCCCAGACAGGACAGGTGAGCCCCAGCATTTT. Its translation: CASSPDRTGEPQHF.

This sequence joins TRBV5-5 and TRBJ2-1; TRBD2 matches 7 bases. The germline gives CDR1 SGHKS, CDR2 YYEKEE (reference sequence). This CDR3 has 15 residues. V lost 2 bases and J lost 7; bases outside the gene matches: 9. CDR3 sequence: CASSLAAGVRNEQFF. The CDR3 DNA sequence: TGTGCCAGCAGCTTAGCGGCGGGGGTACGTAATGAGCAGTTCTTC.

This clonotype was counted ten times or more. The CDR3: CASSFFPDLTDTQYF. The CDR3 DNA is TGTGCCAGCAGTTTTTTTCCGGATTTAACAGATACGCAGTATTTT. This chain joins TRBV27 and TRBJ2-3, with D unclear. CDR3 size: 15 residues. Germline values: CDR1 MNHEY, CDR2 SMNVEV (reference sequence). Trimming pared 3 bases from V and 3 bases from J, leaving 13 bases between.

In its sample, this clonotype was seen many times. The V call is TRBV3-1, the J call TRBJ1-2, with D hard to call. Germline V lookup: CDR1 LGHDT, CDR2 YNNKEL (reference sequence). The CDR3 spans 14 residues. With 1 base removed from V and 7 bases from J, the gap between germline ends came to 13 bases. Written as DNA, the CDR3 is TGTGCCAGCAGCCAAGTAGAGGCTTTCAGTGGCTACACCTTC. Its protein is CASSQVEAFSGYTF.

This clonotype has a count of ten or more. This sequence joins TRBV7-2 and TRBJ2-3; D ambiguous. V dropped 5 bases and J dropped 2 bases, with 14 bases sitting between them. Germline V gene sequence: CDR1 SGHTA, CDR2 FQGNSA. The CDR3 loop spans 15 amino acids. The DNA of the CDR3 is TGTGCCAGCAGCACTAACTTGCCAGCCACAGATACGCAGTATTTT. It codes for CASSTNLPATDTQYF.

Many counts were recorded for this clonotype. DNA of the CDR3: TGTGCCAGCAGCCCGACTACAACTAATGAAAAACTGTTTTTT. Amino acids: CASSPTTTNEKLFF. The rearrangement links TRBV7-9 to TRBJ1-4, with D unclear. Deletions cut 5 bases from V and 0 bases from J, with 7 bases between. The CDR3 loop spans 14 amino acids. Germline V gene sequence: CDR1 SEHNR, CDR2 FQNEAQ (reference sequence).

This clonotype has at least ten counts. The V and J genes are TRBV7-3 and TRBJ2-1, with D possibly being TRBD1 (6 bases). Trimming pared 4 bases from V and 6 bases from J, leaving 10 bases between. This CDR3 is 13 amino acids long. Germline V gene data show CDR1 as SGHTA and CDR2 as FQGTGA. The CDR3 coding sequence is TGTGCCAGCAGCTCCAACAGGGTCAATGAGCAGTTCTTC. It translates to CASSSNRVNEQFF.

This clonotype was seen ten or more times. V gene TRBV29-1 combines with J gene TRBJ2-1, with D possibly being TRBD2 (6 bases). V was pared by 5 bases and J by 1 base, with 21 bases between. Germline values: CDR1 SQVTM, CDR2 ANQGSEA. The CDR3 is 17 amino acids. CDR3 bases: TGCAGCGTTACTGCCCTACGCGGGACCAATTCCTACAATGAGCAGTTCTTC. This translates into CSVTALRGTNSYNEQFF.